This paragraph covers one T cell receptor (beta chain) sequence. The sample contains more than one DNA sequence encoding this CDR3. This sample is drawn from a study of blood T cell repertoires in COVID-19. Only in-frame clones appear in the TCRdb table, and some are missing; sequencing was by immunoSEQ multiplex PCR. The repertoire holds some 170,000 clones, with about 90% as singletons. There are 12 residues in the CDR3. Germline V gene data show CDR1 as LNHDA and CDR2 as SQIVND (reference sequence). Trimming took 1 base from V and 7 from J, leaving 5 bases between them. Input material: PBMCs or T cells enriched from blood (not recorded which). The gene calls are TRBV19 and TRBJ2-1; tentatively, D is TRBD2 (5 bases). This sequence originates from a human donor with acute COVID-19. The donor label of this sample is uncertain. CDR3 DNA: TGTGCCAGTAGTATAGGCGGGAATGAGCAGTTCTTC. Its translation is CASSIGGNEQFF.